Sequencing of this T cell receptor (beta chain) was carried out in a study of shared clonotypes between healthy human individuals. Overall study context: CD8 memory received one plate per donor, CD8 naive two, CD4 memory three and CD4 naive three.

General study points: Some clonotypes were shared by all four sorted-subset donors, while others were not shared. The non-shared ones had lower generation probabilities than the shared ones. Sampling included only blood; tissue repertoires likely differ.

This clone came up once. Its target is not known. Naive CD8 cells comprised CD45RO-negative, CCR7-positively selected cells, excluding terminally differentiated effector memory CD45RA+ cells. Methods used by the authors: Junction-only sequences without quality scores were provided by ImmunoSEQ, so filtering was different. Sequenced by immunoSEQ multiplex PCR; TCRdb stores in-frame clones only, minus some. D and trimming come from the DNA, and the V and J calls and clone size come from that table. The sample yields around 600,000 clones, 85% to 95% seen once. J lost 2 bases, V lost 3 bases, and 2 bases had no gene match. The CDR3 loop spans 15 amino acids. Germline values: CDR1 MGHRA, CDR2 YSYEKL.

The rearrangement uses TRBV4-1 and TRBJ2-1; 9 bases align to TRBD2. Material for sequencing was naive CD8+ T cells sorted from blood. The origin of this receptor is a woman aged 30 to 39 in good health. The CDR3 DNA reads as TGCGCCAGCAGCCACCCTAGCGGGACCTACAATGAGCAGTTCTTC. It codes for CASSHPSGTYNEQFF.